This TCR beta chain is drawn from a study of response to subunit inactivated influenza vaccine (dated by TCRdb to between 2018 and 2020). With regard to the full study: Deep quantitative T cell receptor repertoire profiling was used in the study to track responses to a trivalent subunit inactivated influenza vaccine. What the work shows at the level of the full study, not this receptor alone: The authors proposed that each seasonal influenza vaccination may bring in only a limited number of new T cells.

The time point label of this sample denotes: 45 to 50 days after influenza vaccine administration. Relative to germline, V is 3 bases shorter and J is 0 bases shorter, with 3 bases between their ends. Looking up the germline V gene yields CDR1 SGHDN and CDR2 FVKESK. From its cysteine to its phenylalanine, the CDR3 spans 14 amino acids. Here the CDR3 DNA is all that survives: 42 bases in frame from base 1. Libraries came from RT-PCR. The instrument given in TCRdb is Illumina HiSeq 2500. TCRdb cleaned the public reads at Q25 with fastp, built clones with MiXCR and kept in-frame beta chains. Every entry covers one CDR3 protein and lists the most common genes and DNA from its rows. Counted in this sample were some 500,000 distinct CDR3 sequences; under 15% of them appeared once. The ten largest make up around 13% of the sample. This clonotype was recorded a few times. Its cognate antigen has yet to be identified. No per-base quality is available; no much larger clone lies one base away.

The source was PBMCs from blood, collected roughly 6 weeks after vaccination. The clonotype originates from a man aged 50 to 60 who received an inactivated influenza vaccine. Donor details come from another sample of the same person, matched by shared clones. The receptor chain draws on TRBV14 and TRBJ2-6, with the D segment identity uncertain. At the DNA level, the sequence is TGTGCCAGCAGCCAGGCCTCTGGGGCCAACGTCCTGACTTTC. Its coded protein is CASSQASGANVLTF. Where the CDR3 stops, the reference TRBV14 and TRBJ2-6 genes take over; the full variable domain is EAGVTQFPSHSVIEKGQTVTLRCDPISGHDNLYWYRRVMGKEIKFLLHFVKESKQDESGMPNNRFLAERTGGTYSTLKVQPAELEDSGVYFCASSQASGANVLTFGAGSRLTVL.